This entry is about one TCR beta chain. Deletions cut 4 bases from V and 3 bases from J, with 20 bases between. Germline V CDR1 and CDR2: SGHDT, YYEEEE. The CDR3 has 16 residues. This sample was taken from a study of blood T cell repertoires in COVID-19. Study information: Some COVID-19 samples were acute and others convalescent; all came from the United States, Italy and Spain. T cells, B-cell-depleted T cells, or PBMCs provided the cDNA or gDNA that served as material.

Original data processing: Using reference gene primer amplification, nucleated cell counts were estimated. Profiled with immunoSEQ multiplex PCR; TCRdb holds only in-frame clones, not every one. The V and J calls and clone size were taken over from that table, and D and trimming were inferred from the DNA. Counted here are 290,000 or so clones, roughly 85% occurring once; the ten biggest clones make up around 5.5%. The V gene is TRBV5-6, the J gene TRBJ2-7, with D perhaps matching TRBD1 (5 bases). This clonotype originated in a middle-aged man with active or convalescent COVID-19. The sample was peripheral blood. The CDR3 region has the DNA TGTGCCAGCAGCCTACAGGTGGTCCCCCACCTCTACGAGCAGTACTTC. This codes for CASSLQVVPHLYEQYF.